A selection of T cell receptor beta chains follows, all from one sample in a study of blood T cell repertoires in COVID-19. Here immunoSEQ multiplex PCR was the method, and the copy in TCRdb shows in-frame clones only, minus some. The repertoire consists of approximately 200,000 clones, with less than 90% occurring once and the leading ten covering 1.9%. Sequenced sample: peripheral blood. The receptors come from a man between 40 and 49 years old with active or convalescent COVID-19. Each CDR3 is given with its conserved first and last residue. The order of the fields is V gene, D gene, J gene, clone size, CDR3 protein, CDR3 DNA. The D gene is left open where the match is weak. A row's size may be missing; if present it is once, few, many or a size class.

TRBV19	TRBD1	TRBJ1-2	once	CASTTLQGSYGYTF	TGTGCCAGTACCACCCTACAGGGGTCCTATGGCTACACCTTC
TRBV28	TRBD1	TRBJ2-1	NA	CASGTIGQGGFSSYNEQFF	TGTGCCAGCGGTACTATCGGACAGGGGGGGTTTAGCTCCTACAATGAGCAGTTCTTC
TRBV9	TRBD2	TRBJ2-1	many	CASSATSAFYNEQFF	TGTGCCAGCAGCGCGACTAGCGCATTCTACAATGAGCAGTTCTTC
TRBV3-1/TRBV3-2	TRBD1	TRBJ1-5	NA	CASSQDPPLGTGSKQPQHF	TGTGCCAGCAGCCAAGACCCGCCATTGGGGACAGGGTCGAAACAGCCCCAGCATTTT
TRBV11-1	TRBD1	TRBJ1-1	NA	CASSPWTGRDTEAFF	TGTGCCAGCAGCCCGTGGACAGGGCGGGACACTGAAGCTTTCTTT
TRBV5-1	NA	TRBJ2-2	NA	CASSSDRKNTGELFF	TGCGCCAGCAGCTCCGACAGAAAGAACACCGGGGAGCTGTTTTTT
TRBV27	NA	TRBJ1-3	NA	CASSSIPGTGNTIYF	TGTGCCAGCAGTTCCATCCCGGGGACTGGAAACACCATATATTTT
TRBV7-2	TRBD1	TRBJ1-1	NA	CASSLGRQGAIEAFF	TGTGCCAGCAGCTTAGGACGACAGGGGGCCATTGAAGCTTTCTTT
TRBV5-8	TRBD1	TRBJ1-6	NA	CASSRYRTGNSPLHF	TGTGCCAGCAGCCGCTACCGGACAGGGAATTCACCCCTCCACTTT
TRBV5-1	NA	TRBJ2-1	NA	CASKGVGSYNEQFF	TGCGCCAGCAAAGGGGTAGGGTCCTACAATGAGCAGTTCTTC
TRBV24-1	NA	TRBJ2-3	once	CATSPAYSTDTQYF	TGTGCCACCAGTCCAGCGTATAGCACAGATACGCAGTATTTT
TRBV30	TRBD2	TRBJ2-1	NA	CAWTRRGGGVYNEQFF	TGTGCCTGGACCCGGCGGGGCGGGGGAGTCTACAATGAGCAGTTCTTC
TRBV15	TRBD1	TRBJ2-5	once	CATSRQGATQYF	TGTGCCACCAGCAGACAGGGGGCGACCCAGTACTTC
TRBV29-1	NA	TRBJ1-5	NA	CSVESGDRHQPQHF	TGCAGCGTTGAAAGCGGGGACCGGCATCAGCCCCAGCATTTT
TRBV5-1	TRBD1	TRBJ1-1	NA	CASSLDRGSSEAFF	TGCGCCAGCAGCTTAGACAGGGGGTCGAGTGAAGCTTTCTTT
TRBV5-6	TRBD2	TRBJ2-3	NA	CASSLVRGGAGTDTQYF	TGTGCCAGCAGCTTGGTTCGGGGGGGCGCGGGCACAGATACGCAGTATTTT
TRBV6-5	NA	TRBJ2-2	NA	CASSYVPGNTGELFF	TGTGCCAGCAGTTACGTCCCAGGGAACACCGGGGAGCTGTTTTTT
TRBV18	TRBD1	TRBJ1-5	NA	CASSRPGTGNQPQHF	TGTGCCAGCTCACGGCCCGGGACAGGGAATCAGCCCCAGCATTTT
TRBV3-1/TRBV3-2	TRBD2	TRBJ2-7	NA	CASSRTWTGGHEQYF	TGTGCCAGCAGCCGCACCTGGACGGGGGGGCACGAGCAGTACTTC
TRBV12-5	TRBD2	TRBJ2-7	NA	CASGLAGGAQGEQYF	TGTGCTAGTGGTTTGGCGGGGGGGGCGCAGGGCGAGCAGTACTTC
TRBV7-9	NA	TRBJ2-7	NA	CASSLEGRDSSYEQYF	TGTGCCAGCAGCTTAGAGGGGCGGGACAGCTCCTACGAGCAGTACTTC
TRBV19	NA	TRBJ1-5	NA	CASTPGSNQPQHF	TGTGCCAGTACCCCGGGTAGCAATCAGCCCCAGCATTTT
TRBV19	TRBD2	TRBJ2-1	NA	CASSGTSGRGRRAFKTEQFF	TGTGCCAGTAGTGGGACTAGCGGGAGGGGGAGGCGGGCATTTAAAACTGAGCAGTTCTTC
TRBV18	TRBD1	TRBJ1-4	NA	CASSPPNSWDRVVEKLFF	TGTGCCAGCTCACCACCTAACAGTTGGGACAGGGTAGTTGAAAAACTGTTTTTT
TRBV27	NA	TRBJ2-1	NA	CASSLSGGFGGGNNEQFF	TGTGCCAGCAGTTTATCCGGCGGTTTTGGCGGGGGCAACAATGAGCAGTTCTTC
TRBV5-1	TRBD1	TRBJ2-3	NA	CASSLVGGQGGTDTQYF	TGCGCCAGCAGCTTGGTAGGCGGACAGGGGGGCACAGATACGCAGTATTTT
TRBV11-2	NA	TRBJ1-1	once	CASSPLGNTEAFF	TGTGCCAGCAGCCCGTTGGGCAACACTGAAGCTTTCTTT
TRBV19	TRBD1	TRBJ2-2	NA	CATPPPGDRANTGELFF	TGTGCCACTCCGCCCCCCGGGGACAGGGCGAACACCGGGGAGCTGTTTTTT